The 5 T cell receptor beta chains presented below share a single source sample, sequenced in a study of blood T cells in healthy people across ages. Using a J-beta primer mix together with a sample-barcoded 5' primer, a second PCR was run for 7 to 11 cycles. TCRdb redid the calling of the 5' RACE reads with MiXCR, one entry per CDR3 protein. The profile shows 1 million or so distinct CDR3 sequences, under 30% of them singletons. The same data also contributed to another study, on T cells of mothers and their children.

The sample consisted of blood. Receptors originate from a girl aged 2 to 9 in good health.

This clonotype was observed at least ten times. V and J are TRBV27 and TRBJ1-2; D is perhaps TRBD1 (5 bases). CDR3 length: 13 residues. Deletions cut 3 bases from V and 4 bases from J, with 9 bases between. Looked up from germline, CDR1 is MNHEY and CDR2 is SMNVEV (reference sequence). The CDR3 DNA reads TGTGCCAGCAGTTTGGGCAGGGCCTATGGCTACACCTTC. Protein sequence: CASSLGRAYGYTF.

For this clonotype: The germline gene is not matched at one end of the junction; a read error may be the cause. This chain joins TRBV7-3 and TRBJ2-7, with no clear D. Per the germline V gene, CDR1 is SGHTA and CDR2 is FQGTGA. CDR3 length: 13 amino acids. Here the CDR3 reads CASSVTPFYEQYF. CDR3 sequence (DNA): TGTGCCAGCAGCGTAACCCCTTTCTACGAGCAGTACTTC.

CDR3 sequence: CSAVDSGTVNEQFF. CDR3 DNA sequence: TGCAGTGCTGTGGACTCCGGGACAGTCAATGAGCAGTTCTTC. The chain couples TRBV20-1 to TRBJ2-1, with TRBD1 matching 7 bases. Trimming cost V 5 bases and J 6 bases; bases outside gene matches: 10. CDR1 is DFQATT, CDR2 SNEGSKA, per germline (reference sequence). The CDR3 has 14 amino acids.

This clonotype was seen a handful of times. The chain is built from TRBV20-1 and TRBJ2-1; D possibly corresponds to TRBD2 (6 bases). V was trimmed by 4 bases and J by 0 bases, leaving 19 bases between them. The CDR3 totals 17 residues. Germline V lookup: CDR1 DFQATT, CDR2 SNEGSKA (reference sequence). CDR3 amino acids: CSATVGWGDLSYNEQFF. Written as DNA, the CDR3 is TGCAGTGCTACTGTCGGGTGGGGGGACCTCTCCTACAATGAGCAGTTCTTC.

Only a few counts were recorded for this clonotype. The chain links TRBV6-5 to TRBJ2-3; the match to TRBD1 covers 8 bases. CDR1 and CDR2 (germline): MNHEY, SVGAGI. The CDR3 length is 13 residues. V was clipped by 11 bases and J by 9 bases; unmatched bases: 13. The CDR3 is CASGGFEGGTQYF. As DNA, the CDR3 is TGTGCCTCAGGGGGCTTTGAAGGCGGAACGCAGTATTTT.